The present TCR beta chain was sequenced within a study of monozygotic twins with inflammatory bowel disease. Study-wide points: On the inverse Simpson index, IBD patients scored lower for TCRbeta diversity than healthy co-twins. Differences in immunosuppressive treatment may have been a source of added variability in patient repertoires.

Per donor, approximately 2.3 ml of blood was collected and frozen. Comments on this clonotype: Antigen specificity is unknown.

TCRdb reprocessed the 5' RACE reads; each CDR3 protein has one entry and no DNA is given. The sample holds hundreds of thousands of distinct CDR3 sequences. The CDR3 length is 14 residues. CDR1 is SGHRS, CDR2 YFSETQ, per germline. The receptor's source is a human donor with ulcerative colitis or Crohn's disease, or a healthy co-twin of an affected twin (not recorded which). V is TRBV5-1 and J is TRBJ2-7; the TRBD1 assignment by TCRdb is unverifiable without DNA. Sequences were obtained from blood. CDR3 region: CASSFDRGSYEQYF.